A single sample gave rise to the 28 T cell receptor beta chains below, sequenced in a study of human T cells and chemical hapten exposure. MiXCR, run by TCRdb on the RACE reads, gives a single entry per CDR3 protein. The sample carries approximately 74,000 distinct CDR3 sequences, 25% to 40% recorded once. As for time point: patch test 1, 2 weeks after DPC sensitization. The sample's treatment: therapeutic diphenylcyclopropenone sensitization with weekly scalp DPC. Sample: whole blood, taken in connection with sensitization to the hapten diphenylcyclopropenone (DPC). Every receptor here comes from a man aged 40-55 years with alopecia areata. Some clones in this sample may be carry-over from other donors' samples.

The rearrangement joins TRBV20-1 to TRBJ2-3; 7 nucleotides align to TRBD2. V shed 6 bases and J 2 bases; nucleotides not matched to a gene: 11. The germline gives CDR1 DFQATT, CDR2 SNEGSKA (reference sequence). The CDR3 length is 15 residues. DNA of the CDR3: TGCAGTGCGTTGGTCTTAGCGGGTCACACAGATACGCAGTATTTT. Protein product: CSALVLAGHTDTQYF.

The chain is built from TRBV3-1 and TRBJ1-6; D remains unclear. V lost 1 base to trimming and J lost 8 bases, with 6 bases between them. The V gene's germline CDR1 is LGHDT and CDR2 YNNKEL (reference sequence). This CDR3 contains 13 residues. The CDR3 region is CASSQGRDSPLHF. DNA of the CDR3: TGTGCCAGCAGCCAAGGAAGGGATTCACCCCTCCACTTT.

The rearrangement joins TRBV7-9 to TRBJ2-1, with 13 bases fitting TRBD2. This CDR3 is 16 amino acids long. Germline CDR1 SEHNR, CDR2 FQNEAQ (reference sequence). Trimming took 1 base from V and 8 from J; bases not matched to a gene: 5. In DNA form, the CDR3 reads TGTGCCAGCAGCTTAGTTTCGGGACTAGCGGGATATGAGCAGTTCTTC. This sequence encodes CASSLVSGLAGYEQFF.

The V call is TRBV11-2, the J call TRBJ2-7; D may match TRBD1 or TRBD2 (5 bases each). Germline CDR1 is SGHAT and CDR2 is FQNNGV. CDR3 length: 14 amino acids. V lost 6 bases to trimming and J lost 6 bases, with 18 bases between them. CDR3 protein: CASRTPARGSEQYF. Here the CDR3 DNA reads TGTGCCAGCAGAACCCCAGCGAGGGGTTCCGAGCAGTACTTC.

CDR3 region: CSARRETGELFF. In DNA, the CDR3 is TGCAGTGCTAGGCGGGAGACCGGGGAGCTGTTTTTT. This chain connects TRBV20-1 to TRBJ2-2; 7 bases map to TRBD2. CDR1 DFQATT and CDR2 SNEGSKA come from the germline V gene (reference sequence). The CDR3 is 12 residues long. V shed 3 bases, J shed 5 bases, and the junction held 0 bases outside the gene matches.

In DNA, the CDR3 is TGTGCCAGCAGAAACGGGGACCGTCACACTGAAGCTTTCTTT. Its protein is CASRNGDRHTEAFF. The chain carries TRBV27 and TRBJ1-1; the D gene is possibly TRBD1 (5 bases). V dropped 6 bases and J dropped 3 bases, with 14 bases sitting between them. The CDR3 has 14 amino acids. From germline, CDR1 is MNHEY and CDR2 SMNVEV (reference sequence).

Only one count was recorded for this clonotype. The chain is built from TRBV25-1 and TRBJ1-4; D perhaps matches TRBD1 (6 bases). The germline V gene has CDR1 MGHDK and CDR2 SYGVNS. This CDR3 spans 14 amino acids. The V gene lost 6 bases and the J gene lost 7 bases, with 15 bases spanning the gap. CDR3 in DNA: TGTGCCAGCAGCGTACAGGGAATGAGTGAAAAACTGTTTTTT. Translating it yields CASSVQGMSEKLFF.

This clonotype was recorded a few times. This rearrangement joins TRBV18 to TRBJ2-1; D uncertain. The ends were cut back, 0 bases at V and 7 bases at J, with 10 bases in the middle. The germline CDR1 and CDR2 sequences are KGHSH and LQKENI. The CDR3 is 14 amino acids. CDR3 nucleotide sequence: TGTGCCAGCTCACCACCGGGGAACATGAATGAGCAGTTCTTC. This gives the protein CASSPPGNMNEQFF.

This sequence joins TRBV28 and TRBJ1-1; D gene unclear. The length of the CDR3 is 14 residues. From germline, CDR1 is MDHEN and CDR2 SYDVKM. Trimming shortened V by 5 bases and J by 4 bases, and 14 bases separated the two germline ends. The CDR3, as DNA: TGTGCCAGCAGTCTTTCGTTGGTAACCACTGAAGCTTTCTTT. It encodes CASSLSLVTTEAFF.

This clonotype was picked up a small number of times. The CDR3 sequence: CSARVSETDTQYF. In DNA, the CDR3 is TGCAGTGCTAGAGTTAGCGAGACAGATACGCAGTATTTT. This chain links TRBV20-1 with TRBJ2-3, with D possibly matching TRBD2 (5 bases). The germline V gene encodes CDR1 DFQATT and CDR2 SNEGSKA (reference sequence). Trimming removed 1 base at V and 3 bases at J, with 8 bases between. The CDR3 consists of 13 residues.

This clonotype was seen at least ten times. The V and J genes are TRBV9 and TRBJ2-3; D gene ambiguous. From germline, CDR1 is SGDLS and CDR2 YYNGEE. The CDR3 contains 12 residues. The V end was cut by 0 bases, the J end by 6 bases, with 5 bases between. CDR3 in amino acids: CASSVEADTQYF. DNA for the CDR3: TGTGCCAGCAGCGTAGAAGCTGATACGCAGTATTTT.

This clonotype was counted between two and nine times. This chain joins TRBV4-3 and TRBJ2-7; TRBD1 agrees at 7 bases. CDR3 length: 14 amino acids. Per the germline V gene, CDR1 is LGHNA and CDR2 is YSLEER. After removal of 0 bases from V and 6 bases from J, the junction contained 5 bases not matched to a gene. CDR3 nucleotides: TGCGCCAGCAGCCAAGACCGCGGACAGGTCGAGCAGTACTTC. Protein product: CASSQDRGQVEQYF.

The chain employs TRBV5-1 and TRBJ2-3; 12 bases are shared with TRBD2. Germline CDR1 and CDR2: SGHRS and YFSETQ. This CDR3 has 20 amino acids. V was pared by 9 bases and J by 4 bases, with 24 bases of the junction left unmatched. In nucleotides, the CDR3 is TGCGCCATCAAGAACGAGGAAGGACTAGCGGGGTTGGTAAACGCAGATACGCAGTATTTT. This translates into CAIKNEEGLAGLVNADTQYF.

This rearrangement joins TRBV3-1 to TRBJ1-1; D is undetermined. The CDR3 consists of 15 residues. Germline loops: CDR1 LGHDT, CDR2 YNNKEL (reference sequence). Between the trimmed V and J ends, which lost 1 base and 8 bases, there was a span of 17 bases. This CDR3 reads CASSQVPLAGKEAFF. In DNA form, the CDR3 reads TGTGCCAGCAGCCAAGTCCCCCTGGCTGGGAAGGAAGCTTTCTTT. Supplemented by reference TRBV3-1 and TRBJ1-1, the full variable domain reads DTAVSQTPKYLVTQMGNDKSIKCEQNLGHDTMYWYKQDSKKFLKIMFSYNNKELIINETVPNRFSPKSPDKAHLNLHINSLELGDSAVYFCASSQVPLAGKEAFFGQGTRLTVV.

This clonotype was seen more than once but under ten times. CDR3 protein: CSAGVGRGMNTEAFF. As DNA, the CDR3 is TGCAGTGCTGGGGTTGGCAGGGGGATGAACACTGAAGCTTTCTTT. This chain joins TRBV20-1 and TRBJ1-1; TRBD1 matches 7 bases. The CDR3 has 15 amino acids. The J segment lost 0 bases and the V segment lost 5 bases, leaving 9 bases of the junction unmatched. Germline values: CDR1 DFQATT, CDR2 SNEGSKA (reference sequence).

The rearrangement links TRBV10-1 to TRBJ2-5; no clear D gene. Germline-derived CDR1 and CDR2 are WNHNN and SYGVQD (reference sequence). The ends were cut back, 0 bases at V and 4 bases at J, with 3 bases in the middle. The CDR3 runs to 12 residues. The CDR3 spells CASSESGETQYF. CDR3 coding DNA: TGCGCCAGCAGTGAGTCTGGAGAGACCCAGTACTTC.

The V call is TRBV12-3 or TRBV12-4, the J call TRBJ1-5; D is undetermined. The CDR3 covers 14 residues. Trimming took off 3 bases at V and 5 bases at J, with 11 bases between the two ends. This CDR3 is CASSLGRVYQPQHF. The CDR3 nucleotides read TGTGCCAGCAGTTTGGGGAGGGTTTATCAGCCCCAGCATTTT.

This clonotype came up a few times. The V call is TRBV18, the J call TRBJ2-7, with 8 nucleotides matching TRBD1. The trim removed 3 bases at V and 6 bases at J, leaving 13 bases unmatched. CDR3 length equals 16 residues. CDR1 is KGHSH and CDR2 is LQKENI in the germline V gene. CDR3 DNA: TGTGCCAGCTCACCTCGCGGGATGTCAGGGGGCCCCGAGCAGTACTTC. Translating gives CASSPRGMSGGPEQYF.

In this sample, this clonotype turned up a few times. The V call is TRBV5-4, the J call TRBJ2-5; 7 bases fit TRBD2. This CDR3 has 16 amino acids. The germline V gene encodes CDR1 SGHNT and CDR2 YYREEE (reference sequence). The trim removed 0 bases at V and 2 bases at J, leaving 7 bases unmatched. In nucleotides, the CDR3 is TGTGCCAGCAGCTTGGGAGCGGGGCTGGCTCAAGAGACCCAGTACTTC. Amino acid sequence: CASSLGAGLAQETQYF. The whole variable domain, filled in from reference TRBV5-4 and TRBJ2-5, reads ETGVTQSPTHLIKTRGQQVTLRCSSQSGHNTVSWYQQALGQGPQFIFQYYREEENGRGNFPPRFSGLQFPNYSSELNVNALELDDSALYLCASSLGAGLAQETQYFGPGTRLLVL.

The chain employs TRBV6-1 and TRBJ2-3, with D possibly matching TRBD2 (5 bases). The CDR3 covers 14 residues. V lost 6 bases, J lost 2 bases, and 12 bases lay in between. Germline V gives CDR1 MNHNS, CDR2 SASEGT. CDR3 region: CASRRTSSTDTQYF. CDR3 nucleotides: TGTGCCAGCAGGAGGACTTCCTCCACAGATACGCAGTATTTT.

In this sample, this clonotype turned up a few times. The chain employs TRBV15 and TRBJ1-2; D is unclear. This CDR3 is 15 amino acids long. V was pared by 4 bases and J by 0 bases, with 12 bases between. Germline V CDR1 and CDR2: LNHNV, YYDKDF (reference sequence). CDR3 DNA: TGTGCCACCAGCAAGACGGTATCCTCTAACTATGGCTACACCTTC. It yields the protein CATSKTVSSNYGYTF.

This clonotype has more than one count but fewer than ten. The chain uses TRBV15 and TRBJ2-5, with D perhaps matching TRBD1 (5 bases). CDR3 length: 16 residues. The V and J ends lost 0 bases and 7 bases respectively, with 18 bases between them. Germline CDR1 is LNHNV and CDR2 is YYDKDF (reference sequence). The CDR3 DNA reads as TGTGCCACCAGCAGAGATAGGGGCTCCTCCAAGGGGACCCAGTACTTC. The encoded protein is CATSRDRGSSKGTQYF.

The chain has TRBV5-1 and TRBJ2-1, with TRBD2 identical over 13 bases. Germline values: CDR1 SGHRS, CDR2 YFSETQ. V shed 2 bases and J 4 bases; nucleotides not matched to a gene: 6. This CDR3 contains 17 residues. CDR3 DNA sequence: TGCGCCAGCAGCTTAAGCGGGACTAGCGGGATATACAATGAGCAGTTCTTC. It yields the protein CASSLSGTSGIYNEQFF. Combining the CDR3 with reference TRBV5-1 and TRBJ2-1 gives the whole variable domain KAGVTQTPRYLIKTRGQQVTLSCSPISGHRSVSWYQQTPGQGLQFLFEYFSETQRNKGNFPGRFSGRQFSNSRSEMNVSTLELGDSALYLCASSLSGTSGIYNEQFFGPGTRLTVL.

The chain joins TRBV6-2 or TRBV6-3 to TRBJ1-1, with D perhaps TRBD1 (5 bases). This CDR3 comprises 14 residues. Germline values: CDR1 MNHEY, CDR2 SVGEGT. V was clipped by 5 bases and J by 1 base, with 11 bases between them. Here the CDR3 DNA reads TGTGCCAGCAGTGCAGGGCAGGGGAACACTGAAGCTTTCTTT. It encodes CASSAGQGNTEAFF.

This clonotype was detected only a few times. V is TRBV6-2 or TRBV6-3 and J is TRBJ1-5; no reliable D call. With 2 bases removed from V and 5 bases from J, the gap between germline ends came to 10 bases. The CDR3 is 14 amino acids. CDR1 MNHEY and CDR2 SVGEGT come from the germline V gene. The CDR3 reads CASSYLSLDQPQHF. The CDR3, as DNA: TGTGCCAGCAGTTACCTCTCCCTCGATCAGCCCCAGCATTTT.

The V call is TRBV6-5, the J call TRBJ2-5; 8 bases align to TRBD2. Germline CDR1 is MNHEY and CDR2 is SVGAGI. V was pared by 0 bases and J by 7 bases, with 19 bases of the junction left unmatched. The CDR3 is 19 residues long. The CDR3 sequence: CASSYSQSPVGAGVLTQYF. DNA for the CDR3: TGTGCCAGCAGTTACTCGCAAAGTCCCGTCGGAGCGGGAGTTTTGACCCAGTACTTC.

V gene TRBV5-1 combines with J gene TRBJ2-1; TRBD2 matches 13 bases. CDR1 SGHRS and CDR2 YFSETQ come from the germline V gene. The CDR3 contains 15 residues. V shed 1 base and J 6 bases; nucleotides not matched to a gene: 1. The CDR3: CASSLRLAGGNEQFF. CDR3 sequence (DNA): TGCGCCAGCAGCTTGAGACTAGCGGGAGGCAATGAGCAGTTCTTC. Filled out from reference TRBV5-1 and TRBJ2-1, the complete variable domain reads KAGVTQTPRYLIKTRGQQVTLSCSPISGHRSVSWYQQTPGQGLQFLFEYFSETQRNKGNFPGRFSGRQFSNSRSEMNVSTLELGDSALYLCASSLRLAGGNEQFFGPGTRLTVL.

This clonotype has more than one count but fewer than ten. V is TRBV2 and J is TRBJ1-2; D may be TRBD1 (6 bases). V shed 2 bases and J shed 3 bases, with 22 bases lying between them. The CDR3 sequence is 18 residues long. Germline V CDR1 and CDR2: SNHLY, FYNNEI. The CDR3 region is CASSETAQNRADHYGYTF. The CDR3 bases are TGTGCCAGCAGTGAAACCGCCCAAAACAGGGCCGATCACTATGGCTACACCTTC.